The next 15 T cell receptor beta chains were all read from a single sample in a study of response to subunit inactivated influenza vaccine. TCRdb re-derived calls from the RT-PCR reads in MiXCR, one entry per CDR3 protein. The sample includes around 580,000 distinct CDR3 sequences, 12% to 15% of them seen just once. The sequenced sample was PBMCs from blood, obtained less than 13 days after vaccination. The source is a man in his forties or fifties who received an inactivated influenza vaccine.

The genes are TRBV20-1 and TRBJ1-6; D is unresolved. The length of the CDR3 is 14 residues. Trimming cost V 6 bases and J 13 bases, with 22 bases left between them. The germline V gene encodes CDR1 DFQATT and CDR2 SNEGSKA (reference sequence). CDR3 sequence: CSALREAPLGPLHF. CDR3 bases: TGCAGTGCACTTCGGGAGGCCCCATTGGGCCCCCTCCACTTT.

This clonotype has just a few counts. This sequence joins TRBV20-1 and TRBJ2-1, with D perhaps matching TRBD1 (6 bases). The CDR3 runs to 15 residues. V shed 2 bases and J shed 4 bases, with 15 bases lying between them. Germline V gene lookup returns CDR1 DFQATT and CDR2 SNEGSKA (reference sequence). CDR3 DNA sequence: TGCAGTGCTAGAAGTGTCGGACAGCTATACAATGAGCAGTTCTTC. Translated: CSARSVGQLYNEQFF.

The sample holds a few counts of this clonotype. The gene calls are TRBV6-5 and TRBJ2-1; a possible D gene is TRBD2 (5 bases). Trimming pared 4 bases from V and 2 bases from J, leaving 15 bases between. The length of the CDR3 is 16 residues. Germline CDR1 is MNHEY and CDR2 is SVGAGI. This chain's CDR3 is CASSLGGGHTYNEQFF. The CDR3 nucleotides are TGTGCCAGCAGTTTAGGTGGCGGGCACACCTACAATGAGCAGTTCTTC.

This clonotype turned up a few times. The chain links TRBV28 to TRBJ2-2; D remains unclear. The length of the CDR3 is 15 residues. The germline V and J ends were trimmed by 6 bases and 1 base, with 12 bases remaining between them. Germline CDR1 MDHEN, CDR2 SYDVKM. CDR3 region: CASRRLGWNTGELFF. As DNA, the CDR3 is TGTGCCAGCAGGAGACTGGGCTGGAACACCGGGGAGCTGTTTTTT.

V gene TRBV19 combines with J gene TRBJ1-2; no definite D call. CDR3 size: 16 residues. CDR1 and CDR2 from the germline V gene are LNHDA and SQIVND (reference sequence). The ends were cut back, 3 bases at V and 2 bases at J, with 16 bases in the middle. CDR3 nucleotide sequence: TGTGCCAGTAGTATCGCCTCTTGGGCCAGCAACTATGGCTACACCTTC. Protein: CASSIASWASNYGYTF. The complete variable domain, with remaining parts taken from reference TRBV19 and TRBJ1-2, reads DGGITQSPKYLFRKEGQNVTLSCEQNLNHDAMYWYRQDPGQGLRLIYYSQIVNDFQKGDIAEGYSVSREKKESFPLTVTSAQKNPTAFYLCASSIASWASNYGYTFGSGTRLTVV.

CDR3 residues: CASSHSGALTYEQYF. Here the CDR3 DNA reads TGTGCCAGCAGCCATTCGGGGGCTCTAACCTACGAGCAGTACTTC. The chain employs TRBV3-1 and TRBJ2-7, with D possibly called TRBD1 or TRBD2 (6 bases each). The germline V and J ends were trimmed by 3 bases and 2 bases, with 14 bases remaining between them. Germline CDR1 LGHDT, CDR2 YNNKEL (reference sequence). The CDR3 consists of 15 residues.

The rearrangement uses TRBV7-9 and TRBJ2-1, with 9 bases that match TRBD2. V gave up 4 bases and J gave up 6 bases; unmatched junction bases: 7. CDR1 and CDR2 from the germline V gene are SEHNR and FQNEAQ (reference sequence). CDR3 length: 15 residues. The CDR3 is CASSSSTSGANEQFF. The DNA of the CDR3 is TGTGCCAGCAGCTCATCGACTAGCGGAGCCAATGAGCAGTTCTTC.

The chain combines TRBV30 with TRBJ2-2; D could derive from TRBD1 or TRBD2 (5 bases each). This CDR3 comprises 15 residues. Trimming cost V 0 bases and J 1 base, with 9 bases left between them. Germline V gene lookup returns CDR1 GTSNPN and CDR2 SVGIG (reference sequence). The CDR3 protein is CAWSVRGLNTGELFF. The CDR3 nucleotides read TGTGCCTGGAGTGTACGGGGCTTGAACACCGGGGAGCTGTTTTTT.

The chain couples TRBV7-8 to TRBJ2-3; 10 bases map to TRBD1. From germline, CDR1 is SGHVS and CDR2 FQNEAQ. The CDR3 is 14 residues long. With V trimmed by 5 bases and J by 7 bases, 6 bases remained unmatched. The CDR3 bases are TGTGCCAGCAGCATGGACAGGGGGGTAAATACGCAGTATTTT. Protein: CASSMDRGVNTQYF.

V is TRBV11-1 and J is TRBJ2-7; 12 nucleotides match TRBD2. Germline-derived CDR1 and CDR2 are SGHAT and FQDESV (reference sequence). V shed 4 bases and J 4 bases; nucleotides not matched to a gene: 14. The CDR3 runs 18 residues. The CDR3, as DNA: TGTGCCAGCAGCTCAGTCCCGGGACTAGCGGGTGATGCATACGAGCAGTACTTC. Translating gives CASSSVPGLAGDAYEQYF.

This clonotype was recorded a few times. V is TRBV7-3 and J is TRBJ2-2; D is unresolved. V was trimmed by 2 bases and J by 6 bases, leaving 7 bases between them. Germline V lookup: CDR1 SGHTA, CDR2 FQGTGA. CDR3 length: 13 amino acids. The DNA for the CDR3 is TGTGCCAGCAGCTTAGACTCTCCCGGGGAGCTGTTTTTT. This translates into CASSLDSPGELFF.

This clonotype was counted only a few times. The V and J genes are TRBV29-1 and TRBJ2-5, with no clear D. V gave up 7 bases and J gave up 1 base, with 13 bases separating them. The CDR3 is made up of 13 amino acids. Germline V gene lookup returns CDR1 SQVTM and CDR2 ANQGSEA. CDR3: CSAASSPQETQYF. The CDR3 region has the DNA TGCAGCGCCGCCTCGAGTCCCCAAGAGACCCAGTACTTC.

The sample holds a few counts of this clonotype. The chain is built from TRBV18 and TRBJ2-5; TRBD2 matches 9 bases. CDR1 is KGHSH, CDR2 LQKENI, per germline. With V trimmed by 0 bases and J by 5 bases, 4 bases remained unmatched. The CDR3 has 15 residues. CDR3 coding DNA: TGTGCCAGCTCACCACCTAGCGGGAGACAGGAGACCCAGTACTTC. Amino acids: CASSPPSGRQETQYF.

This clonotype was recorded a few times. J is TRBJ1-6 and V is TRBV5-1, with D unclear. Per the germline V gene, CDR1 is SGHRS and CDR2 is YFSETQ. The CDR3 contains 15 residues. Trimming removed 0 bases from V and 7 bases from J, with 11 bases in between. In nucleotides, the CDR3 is TGCGCCAGCAGCTTGGAGGCAAATCTAAATTCACCCCTCCACTTT. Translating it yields CASSLEANLNSPLHF. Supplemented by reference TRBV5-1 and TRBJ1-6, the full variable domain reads KAGVTQTPRYLIKTRGQQVTLSCSPISGHRSVSWYQQTPGQGLQFLFEYFSETQRNKGNFPGRFSGRQFSNSRSEMNVSTLELGDSALYLCASSLEANLNSPLHFGNGTRLTVT.

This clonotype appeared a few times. The CDR3 sequence is CSARTGLGGTQYF. CDR3 DNA: TGCAGTGCTAGGACAGGACTAGGTGGGACCCAGTACTTC. This rearrangement joins TRBV20-1 to TRBJ2-5; weak D call: TRBD2 (7 bases). V lost 3 bases and J lost 7, with 15 bases in between. This CDR3 has 13 amino acids. Germline CDR1 reads DFQATT; CDR2 reads SNEGSKA (reference sequence).